What follows describes a single T cell receptor (beta chain). Its specificity is not known. The data belong to a study of lymphopenia after photon versus proton radiotherapy. General study points: Photon-treated patients lost naive T cells and TCR diversity; proton-treated stayed stable.

Sequenced by immunoSEQ multiplex PCR; TCRdb stores in-frame clones only, minus some. Among 160,000 or so clones listed, 75% to 90% were seen once. Looked up from germline, CDR1 is MNHEY and CDR2 is SVGAGI. CDR3 length: 14 residues. Trimming stripped 2 bases from V and 2 bases from J, with 9 bases between. J is TRBJ1-1 and V is TRBV6-5; no clear D gene. This clonotype originated in a man aged 45-65 years with gastric cancer. The input for sequencing was peripheral blood, taken from a patient treated with photon-based radiotherapy. The CDR3 loop is CASSYMVTNTEAFF. CDR3 DNA: TGTGCCAGCAGTTACATGGTAACAAACACTGAAGCTTTCTTT.